The 20 T cell receptor beta chains listed next were all sequenced from one sample in a study of response to subunit inactivated influenza vaccine. TCRdb reprocessed the RT-PCR reads with MiXCR, giving one entry per CDR3 protein. The sample holds 800,000 or so distinct CDR3 sequences, over 20% seen once. This specimen consisted of PBMCs from blood, obtained 5 days after vaccination. The receptors shown here come from a man aged 45-65 years who received an inactivated influenza vaccine.

The V gene is TRBV24-1, the J gene TRBJ2-1, with 11 bases matching TRBD2. The CDR3 consists of 18 residues. Trimming cost V 0 bases and J 7 bases; bases outside gene matches: 10. The germline V gene has CDR1 KGHDR and CDR2 SFDVKD. CDR3 bases: TGTGCCACCAGTGATTTGGAAGGATGGCCTAGCGGGGGGAATGAGCAGTTCTTC. Its translation: CATSDLEGWPSGGNEQFF.

This clonotype was detected only a few times. The chain uses TRBV12-3 or TRBV12-4 and TRBJ2-3, with 9 bases matching TRBD1. The CDR3 consists of 15 residues. Trimming at V came to 7 bases and at J to 5 bases, leaving 10 bases not matched to a gene. Here the CDR3 reads CASMVTGGKGDTQYF. CDR3 DNA: TGTGCCAGCATGGTGACAGGGGGGAAAGGAGATACGCAGTATTTT.

Many counts were recorded for this clonotype. V usage is TRBV4-2 and J usage is TRBJ1-1; a possible D gene is TRBD1 (5 bases). The CDR3 runs to 15 residues. V lost 0 bases and J lost 3, with 11 bases in between. Germline CDR1 LGHNA, CDR2 YNFKEQ. This chain's CDR3 is CASSQDLKGYTEAFF. The CDR3 DNA reads as TGTGCCAGCAGCCAAGACCTCAAGGGGTACACTGAAGCTTTCTTT.

The V gene is TRBV4-1, the J gene TRBJ2-3; no definite D call. This CDR3 has 15 residues. From germline, CDR1 is MGHRA and CDR2 YSYEKL. V gave up 3 bases and J gave up 1 base, with 11 bases separating them. CDR3 region: CASSQLLQRTDTQYF. The CDR3 nucleotides read TGCGCCAGCAGCCAGCTACTGCAGCGCACAGATACGCAGTATTTT.

This clonotype occurred a few times. The CDR3 here is CASSQRLAGATQETQYF. DNA of the CDR3: TGTGCCAGCAGTCAACGACTAGCGGGGGCGACCCAAGAGACCCAGTACTTC. The chain joins TRBV6-1 to TRBJ2-5; 12 bases agree with TRBD2. CDR1 and CDR2 from the germline V gene are MNHNS and SASEGT. The CDR3 is 17 amino acids. V dropped 5 bases and J dropped 1; count of bases not matched to a gene: 8.

Many counts were recorded for this clonotype. The chain combines TRBV4-1 with TRBJ1-1; the D is unclear. CDR3 length: 14 amino acids. The V and J ends lost 0 bases and 1 base respectively, with 6 bases between them. CDR1 MGHRA and CDR2 YSYEKL come from the germline V gene. The CDR3 DNA reads TGCGCCAGCAGCCAAGATCGACAGAACACTGAAGCTTTCTTT. This encodes CASSQDRQNTEAFF.

This clonotype was observed at least ten times. V usage is TRBV4-3 and J usage is TRBJ2-5; no reliable D call. Germline V gene sequence: CDR1 LGHNA, CDR2 YSLEER. The CDR3 runs 15 residues. The germline V and J ends were trimmed by 0 bases and 3 bases, with 11 bases remaining between them. CDR3 sequence (DNA): TGCGCCAGCAGCCAAGATGGGCCGCGTGAAGAGACCCAGTACTTC. Protein product: CASSQDGPREETQYF.

V usage is TRBV5-1 and J usage is TRBJ1-6; weak D call: TRBD1 (5 bases). V lost 1 base to trimming and J lost 7 bases, with 12 bases between them. There are 15 residues in the CDR3. In germline, CDR1 is SGHRS, CDR2 YFSETQ. For the CDR3, the DNA is TGCGCCAGCAGCTTGTTTTCAGGGAGCAATTCACCCCTCCACTTT. Its protein is CASSLFSGSNSPLHF.

The chain links TRBV7-6 to TRBJ2-1; the match to TRBD2 covers 9 bases. CDR1 is SGHVS, CDR2 FNYEAQ, per germline. The CDR3 is 19 residues long. V lost 5 bases, J lost 0 bases, and 14 bases stayed unmatched. The DNA of the CDR3 is TGTGCCAGCAGCCGCCTGGGCGGGGGGGCCCTCGGCTCCTACAATGAGCAGTTCTTC. Translated: CASSRLGGGALGSYNEQFF.

This clonotype was seen repeatedly, ten times or more. The rearrangement uses TRBV29-1 and TRBJ2-1; D might be TRBD2 (5 bases). Germline values: CDR1 SQVTM, CDR2 ANQGSEA. The CDR3 is 15 amino acids. V lost 4 bases and J 4 bases, leaving 17 bases between the germline ends. This CDR3 reads CSVVSLGRMYNEQFF. For the CDR3, the DNA is TGCAGCGTTGTTTCACTAGGACGCATGTACAATGAGCAGTTCTTC.

The table lists this clonotype with many counts. One end of the junction is discordant with germline, which a read error may explain. V gene TRBV12-3 or TRBV12-4 combines with J gene TRBJ2-7, with D tentatively TRBD2 (6 bases). This CDR3 is 13 amino acids long. The CDR3 nucleotides are TGCGCCAGCAGCTTTCAGGGAGGCTACGAGCAGTACTTC. This translates into CASSFQGGYEQYF.

In this sample, this clonotype turned up a few times. This chain uses TRBV7-8 with TRBJ1-3; no clear D gene. V lost 5 bases, J lost 0 bases, and 14 bases lay in between. The CDR3 totals 16 residues. Germline lookup yields CDR1 SGHVS and CDR2 FQNEAQ. The CDR3 loop is CASSPLQAFSGNTIYF. CDR3 nucleotide sequence: TGTGCCAGCAGCCCCCTACAAGCATTCTCTGGAAACACCATATATTTT.

This sequence joins TRBV20-1 and TRBJ1-5; 12 bases are shared with TRBD1. The germline V gene encodes CDR1 DFQATT and CDR2 SNEGSKA (reference sequence). This CDR3 has 14 amino acids. Trimming at V came to 5 bases and at J to 7 bases, leaving 6 bases not matched to a gene. CDR3 nucleotides: TGCAGTGCTCGAGGGACAGGGGGCCGGCAGCCCCAGCATTTT. Translation: CSARGTGGRQPQHF.

The V call is TRBV6-2 or TRBV6-3, the J call TRBJ2-6; TRBD1 is a possible D gene (6 bases). The CDR3 extends over 18 amino acids. The germline CDR1 and CDR2 sequences are MNHEY and SVGEGT. V was clipped by 2 bases and J by 0 bases, with 14 bases between them. The CDR3: CASSYLVRGSSGANVLTF. The CDR3 coding sequence is TGTGCCAGCAGTTACCTTGTCAGGGGTAGCTCTGGGGCCAACGTCCTGACTTTC.

The gene calls are TRBV11-2 and TRBJ2-6; 7 nucleotides align to TRBD1. The CDR3 contains 17 residues. CDR1 is SGHAT and CDR2 is FQNNGV in the germline V gene. Trimming cost V 5 bases and J 3 bases; bases outside gene matches: 10. The CDR3 DNA reads as TGTGCCAGCAGCCCGGACAGGTATATGCGTGGGGCCAACGTCCTGACTTTC. Translating gives CASSPDRYMRGANVLTF. Combining the CDR3 with reference TRBV11-2 and TRBJ2-6 gives the whole variable domain EAGVAQSPRYKIIEKRQSVAFWCNPISGHATLYWYQQILGQGPKLLIQFQNNGVVDDSQLPKDRFSAERLKGVDSTLKIQPAKLEDSAVYLCASSPDRYMRGANVLTFGAGSRLTVL.

The rearrangement uses TRBV29-1 and TRBJ1-1, with TRBD1 matching over 8 bases. The CDR3 loop spans 14 amino acids. CDR1 and CDR2 from the germline V gene are SQVTM and ANQGSEA. The V segment lost 6 bases and the J segment 0 bases; nucleotides outside the gene matches: 6. This CDR3 is CSVARQGLNTEAFF. The CDR3 nucleotides read TGCAGCGTCGCCAGACAGGGGTTGAACACTGAAGCTTTCTTT. The entire variable domain, with the rest obtained from reference TRBV29-1 and TRBJ1-1, is as follows: SAVISQKPSRDICQRGTSLTIQCQVDSQVTMMFWYRQQPGQSLTLIATANQGSEATYESGFVIDKFPISRPNLTFSTLTVSNMSPEDSSIYLCSVARQGLNTEAFFGQGTRLTVV.

The chain carries TRBV28 and TRBJ2-3; unclear D gene. CDR1 is MDHEN, CDR2 SYDVKM, per germline. The V gene lost 2 bases and the J gene lost 0 bases, with 12 bases spanning the gap. This CDR3 spans 16 amino acids. The CDR3 coding sequence is TGTGCCAGCAGTTTAGGGCCGGAAGTTAGCACAGATACGCAGTATTTT. Amino acid sequence: CASSLGPEVSTDTQYF.

This clonotype was found a few times. The chain combines TRBV9 with TRBJ2-1; no firm D call. There are 12 residues in the CDR3. The germline V gene encodes CDR1 SGDLS and CDR2 YYNGEE. V lost 3 bases to trimming and J lost 9 bases, with 10 bases between them. The CDR3 region has the DNA TGTGCCAGCAGCGGCGACATGGTTGAGCAGTTCTTC. The encoded protein is CASSGDMVEQFF. The whole variable domain, remainder taken from reference TRBV9 and TRBJ2-1, is DSGVTQTPKHLITATGQRVTLRCSPRSGDLSVYWYQQSLDQGLQFLIQYYNGEERAKGNILERFSAQQFPDLHSELNLSSLELGDSALYFCASSGDMVEQFFGPGTRLTVL.

This clonotype was observed a few times. This chain uses TRBV5-1 with TRBJ2-5, with D hard to call. CDR3 length: 13 amino acids. V was shortened by 1 base and J by 7 bases, with 11 bases between the two germline ends. Germline lookup yields CDR1 SGHRS and CDR2 YFSETQ. Here the CDR3 reads CASSLLVYGTQYF. The CDR3 DNA reads TGCGCCAGCAGCTTGCTGGTTTACGGGACCCAGTACTTC.

The table lists this clonotype with a few counts. V gene TRBV20-1 combines with J gene TRBJ2-1, with TRBD2 identical over 11 bases. The CDR3 runs 14 residues. CDR1 and CDR2 (germline): DFQATT, SNEGSKA (reference sequence). After removal of 6 bases from V and 9 bases from J, the junction contained 10 bases not matched to a gene. CDR3 loop: CSAPTSGVNGEQFF. For the CDR3, the DNA is TGCAGTGCACCGACTAGCGGGGTAAACGGTGAGCAGTTCTTC.